Shown below are 9 T cell receptor beta chains from a single sample sequenced in a study of cytomegalovirus exposure and HLA in healthy donors. Amplification used 60 Vbeta primers and 13 Jbeta primers. The method was immunoSEQ multiplex PCR; TCRdb's version includes in-frame clones alone and lacks a portion of them. The sample lists around 280,000 clones, roughly 90% occurring once. Input material: PBMCs. The receptors shown here come from a woman between 18 and 29 years old in good health and CMV-seronegative.

The gene calls are TRBV7-3 and TRBJ2-7; the D is unclear. Trimming took 5 bases from V and 2 from J, leaving 10 bases between them. Germline V gene lookup returns CDR1 SGHTA and CDR2 FQGTGA. The CDR3 is 13 amino acids. The CDR3 sequence is CASSPKPPYEQYF. As DNA, the CDR3 is TGTGCCAGCAGCCCGAAGCCGCCCTACGAGCAGTACTTC.

The chain has TRBV29-1 and TRBJ1-1; D perhaps matches TRBD1 (5 bases). This CDR3 has 13 residues. Germline lookup yields CDR1 SQVTM and CDR2 ANQGSEA. Between the trimmed V and J ends, which lost 3 bases and 1 base, there was a span of 9 bases. In DNA, the CDR3 is TGCAGCGTTGATGGCGGGGGGAACACTGAAGCTTTCTTT. Protein: CSVDGGGNTEAFF.

The gene calls are TRBV2 and TRBJ2-1; 13 bases fit TRBD2. The CDR3 sequence is 15 residues long. The germline gives CDR1 SNHLY, CDR2 FYNNEI. The ends lost 4 bases at V and 10 bases at J; junction bases unmatched: 7. The CDR3 spells CASSGTSGGAGEQFF. The CDR3 DNA reads as TGTGCCAGCAGTGGTACTAGCGGGGGGGCCGGGGAGCAGTTCTTC.

This clone has a single count. The genes are TRBV6-4 and TRBJ2-1; 10 nucleotides align to TRBD1. CDR3 length: 15 amino acids. CDR1 MRHNA and CDR2 SNTAGT come from the germline V gene. The junction had 2 bases not matched to a gene; V was cut back by 3 bases and J by 3 bases. The CDR3 DNA reads TGTGCCAGCAGTGAGACAGGGGGCGACTACAATGAGCAGTTCTTC. Translating it yields CASSETGGDYNEQFF.

The genes are TRBV6-5 and TRBJ2-7; D might be TRBD1 (6 bases). V was trimmed by 2 bases and J by 2 bases, leaving 10 bases between them. Germline V gives CDR1 MNHEY, CDR2 SVGAGI. The CDR3 totals 14 residues. The CDR3 nucleotides read TGTGCCAGCAGTTACCGACAGGTGACCTACGAGCAGTACTTC. This encodes CASSYRQVTYEQYF.

The chain joins TRBV6-5 to TRBJ1-2; 8 bases are shared with TRBD1. This CDR3 is 15 amino acids long. Per germline, CDR1 MNHEY and CDR2 SVGAGI. J lost 7 bases, V lost 2 bases, and 9 bases had no gene match. The CDR3 DNA reads TGTGCCAGCAGTTACCAAGGACAGGGTTCGGTTGGCTACACCTTC. Its translation is CASSYQGQGSVGYTF.

As for this clone: The sample has other DNA sequences that encode this CDR3 too. This rearrangement joins TRBV18 to TRBJ2-3, with TRBD2 matching 9 bases. This CDR3 has 15 residues. Germline assignment: CDR1 KGHSH and CDR2 LQKENI. J was trimmed by 1 base and V by 3 bases; bases with no gene match: 2. As DNA, the CDR3 is TGTGCCAGCTCACCGGCGGGGGGGGGCACAGATACGCAGTATTTT. Protein product: CASSPAGGGTDTQYF.

The chain recombines TRBV4-1 with TRBJ2-1; D is undetermined. The V end was cut by 1 base, the J end by 7 bases, with 23 bases between. The CDR3 is 18 residues long. Germline V gene lookup returns CDR1 MGHRA and CDR2 YSYEKL. The CDR3 DNA follows: TGCGCCAGCAGCCAAGTTTTAGTTGAAGACTTAAGGCGTAATGAGCAGTTCTTC. It is translated as CASSQVLVEDLRRNEQFF.

The DNA for the CDR3 is TGTGCCAGCAGCCCCCGCGGGAGGTCGGATACGCAGTATTTT. Protein sequence: CASSPRGRSDTQYF. The chain joins TRBV5-8 to TRBJ2-3, with TRBD2 matching over 8 bases. J was trimmed by 6 bases and V by 4 bases; bases with no gene match: 7. Per the germline V gene, CDR1 is SGHTS and CDR2 is YDEGEE. The CDR3 is 14 amino acids.